Listed here are 27 T cell receptor beta chains from one sample, sequenced in a study of yellow fever vaccine responses in identical twins. TCRdb itself ran the RT-PCR reads through MiXCR, one entry per CDR3 protein. The sample contains 20,000 or so distinct CDR3 sequences, approximately 79% of which appear only once. Sequences were derived from T cells from blood (PBMCs), unsorted or a sorted subset (not recorded which), sampled before or after yellow fever vaccination (not recorded which). The receptors shown here come from a woman in her late teens or twenties who received the yellow fever vaccine.

This chain uses TRBV19 with TRBJ1-1; D ambiguous. CDR3 size: 13 residues. Germline V CDR1 and CDR2: LNHDA, SQIVND (reference sequence). V dropped 10 bases and J dropped 1 base, with 13 bases sitting between them. The CDR3, as DNA: TGTGCCACCACGTTAACAGCGAACACTGAAGCTTTCTTT. Amino acids: CATTLTANTEAFF.

The chain joins TRBV5-1 to TRBJ2-2; perhaps TRBD1 as D (6 bases). The V end lost 2 bases, the J end lost 6 bases, and 8 bases lay between the germline ends. The CDR3 runs 13 residues. Germline assignment: CDR1 SGHRS and CDR2 YFSETQ. The CDR3 coding sequence is TGCGCCAGCAGCTTCTGGGGGCCCGGGGAGCTGTTTTTT. Translated: CASSFWGPGELFF.

The genes are TRBV5-1 and TRBJ2-5, with 7 bases aligning to TRBD1. This CDR3 comprises 18 residues. V shed 5 bases and J 2 bases; nucleotides not matched to a gene: 18. Germline V gene lookup returns CDR1 SGHRS and CDR2 YFSETQ. Written as DNA, the CDR3 is TGCGCCAGCAGTTATTACGTTTCGACAGGGAATAGGCAAGAGACCCAGTACTTC. It yields the protein CASSYYVSTGNRQETQYF. Looking up the rest from reference TRBV5-1 and TRBJ2-5 gives the full variable domain: KAGVTQTPRYLIKTRGQQVTLSCSPISGHRSVSWYQQTPGQGLQFLFEYFSETQRNKGNFPGRFSGRQFSNSRSEMNVSTLELGDSALYLCASSYYVSTGNRQETQYFGPGTRLLVL.

J is TRBJ1-2 and V is TRBV28; D is undetermined. V was trimmed by 2 bases and J by 2 bases, leaving 9 bases between them. This CDR3 is built from 14 residues. The germline gives CDR1 MDHEN, CDR2 SYDVKM. CDR3 DNA: TGTGCCAGCAGTTTACTAACAGCAAACTATGGCTACACCTTC. Its translation: CASSLLTANYGYTF.

V usage is TRBV11-3 and J usage is TRBJ2-1; a possible D gene is TRBD1 (6 bases). Germline assignment: CDR1 SGHNT and CDR2 YENEEA. Trimming pared 8 bases from V and 0 bases from J, leaving 20 bases between. CDR3 length equals 17 residues. Here the CDR3 DNA reads TGTGCCAGCGGCAGGGGTCGCGGGTATAGCTCCTACAATGAGCAGTTCTTC. It codes for CASGRGRGYSSYNEQFF.

This clonotype was detected only a few times. V and J are TRBV12-3 or TRBV12-4 and TRBJ1-1, with D possibly TRBD1 on 6 matching bases. Trimming pared 7 bases from V and 6 bases from J, leaving 15 bases between. CDR3 length: 13 residues. This chain's CDR3 is CASKPREGAEAFF. The CDR3 DNA reads as TGTGCCAGCAAGCCCAGAGAGGGGGCTGAAGCTTTCTTT.

The V call is TRBV5-1, the J call TRBJ2-3; D possibly corresponds to TRBD1 (6 bases). V lost 2 bases, J lost 5 bases, and 15 bases lay in between. The CDR3 sequence is 15 residues long. Germline assignment: CDR1 SGHRS and CDR2 YFSETQ. As DNA, the CDR3 is TGCGCCAGCAGCTTCAGGGGAACCCAATTAGATACGCAGTATTTT. Residues: CASSFRGTQLDTQYF.

The rearrangement uses TRBV4-1 and TRBJ2-1; a weak D match, TRBD2 (6 bases). This CDR3 has 16 residues. V was shortened by 3 bases and J by 8 bases, with 20 bases between the two germline ends. Germline loops: CDR1 MGHRA, CDR2 YSYEKL. CDR3 nucleotides: TGCGCCAGCAGCCAGGAGGGGCGGGCATATGCCGATGAGCAGTTCTTC. This translates into CASSQEGRAYADEQFF.

This chain links TRBV11-1 with TRBJ1-3; D call uncertain. This CDR3 has 11 residues. Germline CDR1 and CDR2: SGHAT and FQDESV (reference sequence). Trimming cost V 4 bases and J 2 bases, with 0 bases left between them. As DNA, the CDR3 is TGTGCCAGCAGCTCTGGAAACACCATATATTTT. It specifies CASSSGNTIYF.

The rearrangement uses TRBV6-1 and TRBJ1-1; the D gene is possibly TRBD1 (6 bases). The length of the CDR3 is 14 residues. Trimming took off 4 bases at V and 0 bases at J, with 9 bases between the two ends. Germline CDR1 is MNHNS and CDR2 is SASEGT. DNA for the CDR3: TGTGCCAGCAGTGGACAGGCTATGAACACTGAAGCTTTCTTT. It is translated as CASSGQAMNTEAFF.

The chain is built from TRBV19 and TRBJ2-5; D unresolved. The CDR3 is made up of 13 amino acids. V was pared by 1 base and J by 4 bases, with 7 bases between. Germline V CDR1 and CDR2: LNHDA, SQIVND (reference sequence). The DNA of the CDR3 is TGTGCCAGTAGTATAGGACCTCCAGAGACCCAGTACTTC. Translating it yields CASSIGPPETQYF.

The chain uses TRBV12-3 or TRBV12-4 and TRBJ1-5, with D uncertain. The length of the CDR3 is 16 residues. V gave up 2 bases and J gave up 2 bases, with 13 bases separating them. CDR3 DNA: TGTGCCAGCAGTTTATGGACCGGGAAAGGCAATCAGCCCCAGCATTTT. It yields the protein CASSLWTGKGNQPQHF.

The chain uses TRBV28 and TRBJ2-1; TRBD1 matches 8 bases. Unmatched junction bases numbered 3, after V lost 3 bases and J lost 5 bases. This CDR3 contains 14 residues. Per germline, CDR1 MDHEN and CDR2 SYDVKM. The CDR3: CASSFRGHHNEQFF. In DNA, the CDR3 is TGTGCCAGCAGTTTCAGGGGGCATCACAATGAGCAGTTCTTC. The variable domain in full, completed from reference TRBV28 and TRBJ2-1, reads DVKVTQSSRYLVKRTGEKVFLECVQDMDHENMFWYRQDPGLGLRLIYFSYDVKMKEKGDIPEGYSVSREKKERFSLILESASTNQTSMYLCASSFRGHHNEQFFGPGTRLTVL.

The chain joins TRBV18 to TRBJ1-1, with 10 bases lining up with TRBD1. CDR1 is KGHSH, CDR2 LQKENI, per germline. The CDR3 consists of 15 residues. V shed 4 bases and J 8 bases; nucleotides not matched to a gene: 10. CDR3 loop: CASSQGDRGRSEAFF. CDR3 DNA: TGTGCCAGCTCACAAGGGGACAGGGGACGGTCCGAAGCTTTCTTT.

The rearrangement links TRBV3-1 to TRBJ2-2; D is perhaps TRBD1 (6 bases). Deletions cut 2 bases from V and 5 bases from J, with 12 bases between. Germline V gene data show CDR1 as LGHDT and CDR2 as YNNKEL (reference sequence). This CDR3 comprises 15 residues. The CDR3 sequence is CASSQQGWETGELFF. CDR3 nucleotide sequence: TGTGCCAGCAGCCAACAGGGGTGGGAAACCGGGGAGCTGTTTTTT.

This chain uses TRBV18 with TRBJ2-5; 7 nucleotides align to TRBD1. Germline V gene data show CDR1 as KGHSH and CDR2 as LQKENI. The CDR3 consists of 16 residues. V gave up 3 bases and J gave up 1 base; unmatched junction bases: 8. CDR3: CASSPNDREIQETQYF. In nucleotides, the CDR3 is TGTGCCAGCTCACCGAACGACAGGGAGATCCAAGAGACCCAGTACTTC.

The CDR3 loop is CASSLGTADEQYF. The CDR3 DNA is TGTGCCAGCAGCCTCGGGACAGCGGACGAGCAGTACTTC. This chain links TRBV11-2 with TRBJ2-7; TRBD1 agrees at 7 bases. The V gene's germline CDR1 is SGHAT and CDR2 FQNNGV. This CDR3 spans 13 amino acids. V lost 5 bases to trimming and J lost 5 bases; unmatched junction nucleotides: 6.

J is TRBJ2-7 and V is TRBV2; D is uncertain. The CDR3 spans 11 residues. V was shortened by 5 bases and J by 1 base, with 3 bases between the two germline ends. Germline CDR1 and CDR2: SNHLY and FYNNEI. The CDR3 nucleotides are TGTGCCAGCAGTTTTTCCTACGAGCAGTACGTC. Amino acid sequence: CASSFSYEQYV.

This chain links TRBV11-1 with TRBJ2-7; D call uncertain. Germline V gene sequence: CDR1 SGHAT, CDR2 FQDESV (reference sequence). This CDR3 is built from 13 residues. Trimming removed 5 bases at V and 1 base at J, with 9 bases between. This CDR3 is CASSPVGSYEQYF. CDR3 bases: TGTGCCAGCAGCCCCGTAGGGTCCTACGAGCAGTACTTC.

This rearrangement joins TRBV29-1 to TRBJ2-1; no firm D call. Trimming took 5 bases from V and 1 from J, leaving 3 bases between them. Per the germline V gene, CDR1 is SQVTM and CDR2 is ANQGSEA. CDR3 length equals 11 residues. The CDR3 DNA reads TGCAGCGTTCTTTCCTACAATGAGCAGTTCTTC. It yields the protein CSVLSYNEQFF.

V is TRBV3-1 and J is TRBJ2-5; possibly TRBD1 or TRBD2 for D (6 bases each). The germline V gene has CDR1 LGHDT and CDR2 YNNKEL (reference sequence). This CDR3 has 18 residues. The V gene lost 4 bases and the J gene lost 2 bases, with 23 bases spanning the gap. This CDR3 reads CASSRTDQGTALQETQYF. The CDR3, as DNA: TGTGCCAGCAGCCGAACTGATCAGGGGACTGCTCTTCAAGAGACCCAGTACTTC.

This clonotype was observed a handful of times. The chain employs TRBV2 and TRBJ2-7; the D is unclear. Germline values: CDR1 SNHLY, CDR2 FYNNEI. The CDR3 sequence is 14 residues long. V was cut by 1 base and J by 4 bases, with 11 bases left in between. CDR3 coding DNA: TGTGCCAGCAGTGAAGTAGTAGGGCAATACGAGCAGTACTTC. It specifies CASSEVVGQYEQYF.

The V gene is TRBV29-1, the J gene TRBJ2-3; possibly TRBD2 for D (5 bases). Germline lookup yields CDR1 SQVTM and CDR2 ANQGSEA. This CDR3 has 15 amino acids. V shed 2 bases and J shed 2 bases, with 14 bases lying between them. CDR3 bases: TGCAGCGTTGAACCCAGCGGATCCCTCACAGATACGCAGTATTTT. As protein: CSVEPSGSLTDTQYF.

This clonotype has more than one count but fewer than ten. The CDR3 here is CASSIDLQETQYF. CDR3 sequence (DNA): TGTGCCAGCAGCATCGACCTCCAAGAGACCCAGTACTTC. V usage is TRBV5-4 and J usage is TRBJ2-5; no clear D. Per germline, CDR1 SGHNT and CDR2 YYREEE (reference sequence). V lost 4 bases and J lost 1, with 8 bases in between. The CDR3 runs to 13 residues.

The chain has TRBV5-1 and TRBJ2-1; TRBD1 agrees at 7 bases. The germline V gene encodes CDR1 SGHRS and CDR2 YFSETQ. The V segment lost 0 bases and the J segment 2 bases; nucleotides outside the gene matches: 2. The CDR3 loop spans 15 amino acids. CDR3 nucleotide sequence: TGCGCCAGCAGCTTGGAGGGACAGCCCTACAATGAGCAGTTCTTC. It specifies CASSLEGQPYNEQFF.

There are a few counts of this clonotype. The chain carries TRBV23-1 and TRBJ2-7; 7 bases map to TRBD2. TRBV23-1 is an open reading frame, and its role is uncertain. The V segment lost 3 bases and the J segment 5 bases; nucleotides outside the gene matches: 7. This CDR3 region has 14 residues. As DNA, the CDR3 is TGCGCCAGCAGTCATCGCGGGGGTAGGGACGAGCAGTACGTC. Translating it yields CASSHRGGRDEQYV.

The chain uses TRBV7-8 and TRBJ1-5; no firm D call. In germline, CDR1 is SGHVS, CDR2 FQNEAQ. V dropped 0 bases and J dropped 6 bases, with 15 bases sitting between them. This CDR3 contains 16 residues. This CDR3 is CASSLAGGRGSQPQHF. Here the CDR3 DNA reads TGTGCCAGCAGCTTAGCGGGCGGTAGAGGATCTCAGCCCCAGCATTTT.